This entry concerns a single T cell receptor (beta chain). Trimming stripped 0 bases from V and 0 bases from J, with 6 bases between. The CDR3 totals 16 residues. The germline V gene encodes CDR1 MNHEY and CDR2 SVGAGI. Per the original data handling: Reference gene primer amplification gave nucleated cell count estimates. Measured with immunoSEQ multiplex PCR; TCRdb has only the in-frame clones, and not every one. Clone size and V and J calls were adopted from that table, with D and trimming inferred from the DNA. Counted here are 310,000 or so clones, roughly 87% occurring once; the ten biggest clones make up roughly 9.9%. The data belong to a study of blood T cell repertoires in COVID-19. Study-level background: Some COVID-19 samples were acute and others convalescent; all came from the United States, Italy and Spain.

The V call is TRBV6-5, the J call TRBJ2-6; D not certain. The TCR comes from a man younger than 45 with COVID-19, enrolled during active disease. The sample consisted of peripheral blood. CDR3 loop: CASSYSYGSGANVLTF. The CDR3 nucleotides are TGTGCCAGCAGTTACTCCTACGGCTCTGGGGCCAACGTCCTGACTTTC.